This T cell receptor (beta chain) was obtained from a study of patients and donors after allogeneic stem cell transplantation. The ends were cut back, 0 bases at V and 5 bases at J, with 10 bases in the middle. CDR3 size: 15 residues. The V gene's germline CDR1 is LGHNA and CDR2 YNFKEQ. TCRdb re-called the RT-PCR reads through MiXCR, storing one row per CDR3 protein. The data contain 900,000 to 1,000,000 distinct CDR3 sequences, roughly 18% of them singletons. Sequencing was done on a sample of blood, either unsorted or a sorted T cell fraction (not recorded which). The V call is TRBV4-2, the J call TRBJ2-2; maybe TRBD1 (5 bases). The source is a human donor who was either an allogeneic HSCT recipient or a stem cell or donor lymphocyte infusion donor (not recorded which). It is not recorded whose cells these are; they may come from a transplant donor. Written as DNA, the CDR3 is TGTGCCAGCAGCCAAGAGAGATCAGGGACCGGGGAGCTGTTTTTT. It encodes CASSQERSGTGELFF.